These 25 T cell receptor beta chains were all obtained from the same sample, sequenced in a study of T cell responses to AZD1222 COVID-19 vaccine. The repertoire was sequenced with immunoSEQ multiplex PCR; TCRdb's copy has only in-frame clones and lacks some. The sample records over 55,000 clones, around 83% being singletons. This material consisted of peripheral blood, taken on day 0 of AZD1222 vaccination. Receptors were obtained from an adult in good health.

This chain links TRBV7-2 with TRBJ2-3; D gene ambiguous. The CDR3 runs 13 residues. Trimming took off 1 base at V and 0 bases at J, with 2 bases between the two ends. Germline CDR1 reads SGHTA; CDR2 reads FQGNSA. CDR3 sequence: CASSLVSTDTQYF. CDR3 in DNA: TGTGCCAGCAGCTTAGTAAGCACAGATACGCAGTATTTT.

This clone was found once. The chain has TRBV5-1 and TRBJ2-3, with 12 bases matching TRBD1. The ends lost 3 bases at V and 2 bases at J; junction bases unmatched: 7. CDR3 size: 17 residues. The germline gives CDR1 SGHRS, CDR2 YFSETQ. CDR3 DNA sequence: TGCGCCAGCAGCTCCGCCGGGACAGGGGGCCTCACAGATACGCAGTATTTT. Its translation is CASSSAGTGGLTDTQYF.

The genes are TRBV7-2 and TRBJ2-7; 8 nucleotides line up with TRBD2. V lost 1 base, J lost 3 bases, and 5 bases stayed unmatched. The germline gives CDR1 SGHTA, CDR2 FQGNSA. The CDR3 is 15 amino acids. DNA of the CDR3: TGTGCCAGCAGCTTAGTCGGGCGGGGGGACTACGAGCAGTACTTC. Its protein product is CASSLVGRGDYEQYF.

The rearrangement links TRBV3-1 (or the pseudogene TRBV3-2) to TRBJ1-1; D call uncertain. The germline gives CDR1 LGHDT, CDR2 YNNKEL (reference sequence). CDR3 length: 12 residues. Deletions cut 7 bases from V and 3 bases from J, with 9 bases between. In DNA form, the CDR3 reads TGTGCCAGCATGAAGGGTGACACTGAAGCTTTCTTT. Residues: CASMKGDTEAFF.

By sample share, this clone is medium-sized. The chain joins TRBV2 to TRBJ1-5; TRBD1 aligns across 7 bases. The CDR3 covers 14 residues. The V gene's germline CDR1 is SNHLY and CDR2 FYNNEI. V lost 4 bases to trimming and J lost 6 bases; unmatched junction nucleotides: 6. The CDR3 protein is CASSVQGQTQPQHF. DNA for the CDR3: TGTGCCAGCAGTGTACAGGGGCAGACTCAGCCCCAGCATTTT.

J is TRBJ2-2 and V is TRBV28, with 7 positions matching TRBD1. J was trimmed by 7 bases and V by 5 bases; bases with no gene match: 13. This CDR3 spans 16 amino acids. In germline, CDR1 is MDHEN, CDR2 SYDVKM. For the CDR3, the DNA is TGTGCCAGCAGTACCCAACTGGCAGGGGGAAACGGGGAGCTGTTTTTT. Its protein is CASSTQLAGGNGELFF.

The V gene is TRBV7-2, the J gene TRBJ1-5; possibly TRBD1 for D (6 bases). Germline values: CDR1 SGHTA, CDR2 FQGNSA. The CDR3 loop spans 17 amino acids. Trimming removed 5 bases at V and 2 bases at J, with 19 bases between. The CDR3 reads CASSPREGGPGNQPQHF. CDR3 nucleotide sequence: TGTGCCAGCAGCCCGAGGGAGGGGGGCCCAGGCAATCAGCCCCAGCATTTT. Full variable domain (missing parts from reference TRBV7-2 and TRBJ1-5): GAGVSQSPSNKVTEKGKDVELRCDPISGHTALYWYRQSLGQGLEFLIYFQGNSAPDKSGLPSDRFSAERTGGSVSTLTIQRTQQEDSAVYLCASSPREGGPGNQPQHFGDGTRLSIL.

V is TRBV5-1 and J is TRBJ2-7, with a possible D match to TRBD2 (5 bases). The CDR3 extends over 14 amino acids. Trimming took off 2 bases at V and 0 bases at J, with 9 bases between the two ends. CDR1 and CDR2 from the germline V gene are SGHRS and YFSETQ. CDR3 bases: TGCGCCAGCAGCTTTGAAGGGAGCTCCTACGAGCAGTACTTC. Translation: CASSFEGSSYEQYF.

The genes are TRBV14 and TRBJ2-7; 7 bases are a match to TRBD1. V was pared by 0 bases and J by 3 bases, with 5 bases of the junction left unmatched. Germline-derived CDR1 and CDR2 are SGHDN and FVKESK. The CDR3 consists of 15 residues. The CDR3 region is CASSQDQGGLYEQYF. CDR3 DNA: TGTGCCAGCAGCCAAGATCAAGGGGGCCTCTACGAGCAGTACTTC.

This chain connects TRBV11-1 to TRBJ2-2; 8 nucleotides align to TRBD2. The CDR3 length is 14 residues. Losses at the gene ends were 9 bases for V and 4 bases for J; bases not matched to a gene: 7. The germline V gene has CDR1 SGHAT and CDR2 FQDESV (reference sequence). The CDR3 DNA reads as TGTGCCAGTAGAGCGGGGGACTTCACCGGGGAGCTGTTTTTT. Translated: CASRAGDFTGELFF.

The chain uses TRBV7-9 and TRBJ1-1; TRBD1 matches 10 bases. The length of the CDR3 is 17 residues. Germline V CDR1 and CDR2: SEHNR, FQNEAQ (reference sequence). Trimming took 5 bases from V and 0 from J; bases not matched to a gene: 9. CDR3 nucleotides: TGTGCCAGCAGCCAGCGGGGGACAGGGGACATGAACACTGAAGCTTTCTTT. This encodes CASSQRGTGDMNTEAFF. The complete variable domain, with remaining parts taken from reference TRBV7-9 and TRBJ1-1, reads DTGVSQNPRHKITKRGQNVTFRCDPISEHNRLYWYRQTLGQGPEFLTYFQNEAQLEKSRLLSDRFSAERPKGSFSTLEIQRTEQGDSAMYLCASSQRGTGDMNTEAFFGQGTRLTVV.

V and J are TRBV2 and TRBJ2-2; no reliable D call. Germline-derived CDR1 and CDR2 are SNHLY and FYNNEI. The CDR3 is 14 amino acids. V lost 4 bases and J lost 5, with 11 bases in between. CDR3 in amino acids: CASSGGLGTGELFF. The CDR3 DNA is TGTGCCAGCAGTGGCGGTCTGGGGACCGGGGAGCTGTTTTTT.

The genes are TRBV5-1 and TRBJ2-7; D ambiguous. The CDR3 is 13 residues long. V was cut by 0 bases and J by 4 bases, with 8 bases left in between. Germline lookup yields CDR1 SGHRS and CDR2 YFSETQ. In DNA, the CDR3 is TGCGCCAGCAGCTTGGCAAGCACGTACGAGCAGTACTTC. Translating gives CASSLASTYEQYF.

This chain connects TRBV29-1 to TRBJ1-1; D may be TRBD1 (5 bases). The V end lost 8 bases, the J end lost 0 bases, and 19 bases lay between the germline ends. The CDR3 has 15 residues. The V gene's germline CDR1 is SQVTM and CDR2 ANQGSEA. CDR3 region: CSTSGGWGMNTEAFF. Written as DNA, the CDR3 is TGCAGCACCTCGGGTGGGTGGGGGATGAACACTGAAGCTTTCTTT.

The chain employs TRBV27 and TRBJ1-1; D unresolved. The V and J ends lost 3 bases and 2 bases respectively, with 13 bases between them. Germline V CDR1 and CDR2: MNHEY, SMNVEV (reference sequence). The CDR3 has 15 residues. The CDR3 coding sequence is TGTGCCAGCAGTTTCACATGGACTGGAAACACTGAAGCTTTCTTT. It yields the protein CASSFTWTGNTEAFF.

This clone was observed once. This rearrangement joins TRBV29-1 to TRBJ2-2, with 8 bases matching TRBD1. CDR1 SQVTM and CDR2 ANQGSEA come from the germline V gene. The CDR3 totals 14 residues. Trimming removed 6 bases from V and 3 bases from J; junction bases left unmatched: 6. The CDR3 sequence: CSVPGQGYTGELFF. The DNA of the CDR3 is TGCAGCGTCCCAGGACAGGGTTACACCGGGGAGCTGTTTTTT.

The V call is TRBV7-2, the J call TRBJ1-1; 7 nucleotides agree with TRBD1. CDR1 is SGHTA and CDR2 is FQGNSA in the germline V gene. Trimming took 5 bases from V and 5 from J; bases not matched to a gene: 8. There are 14 residues in the CDR3. For the CDR3, the DNA is TGTGCCAGCAGCCCGCAGGGGGGAGGGACTGAAGCTTTCTTT. Amino acids: CASSPQGGGTEAFF.

The rearrangement uses TRBV5-1 and TRBJ1-2, with 8 bases identical to TRBD1. V trimming: 0 bases; J trimming: 5 bases; junction bases outside the gene matches: 9. The CDR3 runs 16 residues. The V gene's germline CDR1 is SGHRS and CDR2 YFSETQ. CDR3: CASSLGTGGTSYGYTF. As DNA, the CDR3 is TGCGCCAGCAGCTTGGGCACAGGGGGGACTTCTTATGGCTACACCTTC. The full variable domain, rest sourced from reference TRBV5-1 and TRBJ1-2, is KAGVTQTPRYLIKTRGQQVTLSCSPISGHRSVSWYQQTPGQGLQFLFEYFSETQRNKGNFPGRFSGRQFSNSRSEMNVSTLELGDSALYLCASSLGTGGTSYGYTFGSGTRLTVV.

J is TRBJ1-2 and V is TRBV6-5; D unclear. Germline CDR1 and CDR2: MNHEY and SVGAGI. V lost 0 bases to trimming and J lost 8 bases, with 10 bases between them. The CDR3 is 13 residues long. CDR3 region: CASSYSKGGGYTF. The CDR3, as DNA: TGTGCCAGCAGTTACTCAAAGGGCGGCGGCTACACCTTC.

The genes are TRBV29-1 and TRBJ2-2, with D unclear. This CDR3 comprises 10 residues. Trimming took 4 bases from V and 7 from J, leaving 4 bases between them. The germline CDR1 and CDR2 sequences are SQVTM and ANQGSEA. In nucleotides, the CDR3 is TGCAGCGTTGGGGTCGGGGAGCTGTTTTTT. Its translation: CSVGVGELFF.

This chain links TRBV7-8 with TRBJ2-3; D is possibly TRBD2 (5 bases). The germline CDR1 and CDR2 sequences are SGHVS and FQNEAQ. V was trimmed by 5 bases and J by 1 base, leaving 13 bases between them. The CDR3 runs to 15 residues. The CDR3 protein is CASSPRLAGTDTQYF. The CDR3 nucleotides are TGTGCCAGCAGCCCCCGGCTAGCCGGCACAGATACGCAGTATTTT.

This clone appeared once. J is TRBJ2-5 and V is TRBV19; tentatively, D is TRBD2 (6 bases). The V end was cut by 3 bases, the J end by 6 bases, with 11 bases between. This CDR3 region has 13 residues. Germline V gene sequence: CDR1 LNHDA, CDR2 SQIVND (reference sequence). The CDR3 loop reads CASSISGEQTQYF. CDR3 DNA: TGTGCCAGTAGTATCTCGGGGGAGCAGACCCAGTACTTC. Looking up the rest from reference TRBV19 and TRBJ2-5 gives the full variable domain: DGGITQSPKYLFRKEGQNVTLSCEQNLNHDAMYWYRQDPGQGLRLIYYSQIVNDFQKGDIAEGYSVSREKKESFPLTVTSAQKNPTAFYLCASSISGEQTQYFGPGTRLLVL.

A single count supports this clone. V is TRBV5-6 and J is TRBJ2-1; unclear D gene. Germline CDR1 and CDR2: SGHDT and YYEEEE. This CDR3 has 13 amino acids. Trimming left V 5 bases short and J 5 bases short, with 11 bases between. CDR3 nucleotide sequence: TGTGCCAGCAGTTTACAATGGGACAATGAGCAGTTCTTC. Translating it yields CASSLQWDNEQFF. The variable domain in full, completed from reference TRBV5-6 and TRBJ2-1, reads DAGVTQSPTHLIKTRGQQVTLRCSPKSGHDTVSWYQQALGQGPQFIFQYYEEEERQRGNFPDRFSGHQFPNYSSELNVNALLLGDSALYLCASSLQWDNEQFFGPGTRLTVL.

V and J are TRBV15 and TRBJ1-1, with a tentative D call TRBD1 (6 bases). This CDR3 has 15 amino acids. Germline V gives CDR1 LNHNV, CDR2 YYDKDF (reference sequence). V lost 0 bases, J lost 0 bases, and 8 bases lay in between. CDR3 sequence (DNA): TGTGCCACCAGCAGAGAGCGGGACATGAACACTGAAGCTTTCTTT. The encoded protein is CATSRERDMNTEAFF. The complete variable domain, with remaining parts taken from reference TRBV15 and TRBJ1-1, reads DAMVIQNPRYQVTQFGKPVTLSCSQTLNHNVMYWYQQKSSQAPKLLFHYYDKDFNNEADTPDNFQSRRPNTSFCFLDIRSPGLGDTAMYLCATSRERDMNTEAFFGQGTRLTVV.

The chain combines TRBV5-1 with TRBJ2-1, with D uncertain. Germline CDR1 is SGHRS and CDR2 is YFSETQ. This CDR3 has 13 residues. The V gene lost 1 base and the J gene lost 7 bases, with 9 bases spanning the gap. CDR3 residues: CASSLQSANEQFF. CDR3 in DNA: TGCGCCAGCAGCTTGCAGTCCGCAAATGAGCAGTTCTTC.